This TCR beta chain came from a study of blood T cell repertoires in COVID-19. Germline V gene lookup returns CDR1 MDHEN and CDR2 SYDVKM. This CDR3 comprises 15 residues. With V trimmed by 1 base and J by 4 bases, 3 bases remained unmatched. Authors' processing steps: Amplification with reference gene primers provided the estimates of nucleated cell counts. Libraries were prepared by immunoSEQ multiplex PCR; TCRdb keeps only in-frame clonotypes and omits some of them. V, J and clone size derive from that table, while D and trimming were established from the DNA sequence. This table has 45,000 to 50,000 clones, approximately 85% appearing once. During active infection, Seattle patients enrolled and were then monitored through disease.

This rearrangement joins TRBV28 to TRBJ1-3, with TRBD1 matching 8 bases. The material sequenced was peripheral blood. The source is a woman aged 80 or over with COVID-19, enrolled during active disease. CDR3: CASSLLGTGGNTIYF. CDR3 bases: TGTGCCAGCAGTTTATTGGGGACAGGCGGAAACACCATATATTTT.